One TCR beta chain is described in this entry. The antigen is undetermined. This sample is drawn from a study of CD8 T cells in ankylosing spondylitis. In germline, CDR1 is KGHDR, CDR2 SFDVKD. The CDR3 has 15 residues. Trimming at V came to 9 bases and at J to 1 base, leaving 10 bases not matched to a gene. Using its own MiXCR run on the 5' RACE reads, TCRdb lists one record per CDR3 protein. The repertoire has about 90,000 distinct CDR3 sequences, about 8.1% of them found once; the top ten carry under 35%. Study-wide findings and caveats: What seemed typical of ankylosing spondylitis blood was a TCR beta motif built from 7 or 8 highly homologous variants.

The clonotype originates from a male donor with ankylosing spondylitis. V is TRBV24-1 and J is TRBJ1-1; TRBD1 agrees at 7 bases. Sample: blood, either unsorted or a sorted T cell fraction (not recorded which). CDR3 coding DNA: TGTGCCACCCGCGGGACAGATAAAAAGAACACTGAAGCTTTCTTT. Its protein is CATRGTDKKNTEAFF.